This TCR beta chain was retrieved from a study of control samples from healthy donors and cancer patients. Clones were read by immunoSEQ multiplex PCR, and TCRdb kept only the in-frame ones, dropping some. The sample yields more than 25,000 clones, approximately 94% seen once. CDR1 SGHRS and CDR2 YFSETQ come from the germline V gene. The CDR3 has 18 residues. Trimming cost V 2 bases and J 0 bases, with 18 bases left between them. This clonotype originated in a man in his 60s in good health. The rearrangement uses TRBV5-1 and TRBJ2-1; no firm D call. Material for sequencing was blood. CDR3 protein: CASSLGRPYHSSYNEQFF. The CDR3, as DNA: TGCGCCAGCAGCTTAGGTAGACCATACCACAGCTCCTACAATGAGCAGTTCTTC. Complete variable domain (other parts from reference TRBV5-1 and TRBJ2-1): KAGVTQTPRYLIKTRGQQVTLSCSPISGHRSVSWYQQTPGQGLQFLFEYFSETQRNKGNFPGRFSGRQFSNSRSEMNVSTLELGDSALYLCASSLGRPYHSSYNEQFFGPGTRLTVL.